The clone carrying this TCR beta chain was counted only a few times. Any symptoms of ophthalmopathy came after the first hyperthyroidism diagnosis, from which the blood sample dates. V was clipped by 8 bases and J by 6 bases, with 11 bases between them. Germline V CDR1 and CDR2: LNHDA, SQIVND (reference sequence). CDR3 length: 11 residues. From RNA transcripts, TCR beta CDR3 regions were amplified. The primer set for the first-round RT-PCR of the TCR CDR3 was HTBI. MiXCR, applied by TCRdb to the multiplex PCR reads, yields one record per CDR3 protein. The sample includes some 300,000 distinct CDR3 sequences, more than 10% of them seen just once. This record belongs to a study of T cells in Graves' hyperthyroidism and ophthalmopathy.

Source material: blood. This receptor was taken from a woman aged 25 to 39 with Graves' hyperthyroidism that later progressed to Graves' ophthalmopathy. The chain joins TRBV19 to TRBJ2-7; D remains unclear. For the CDR3, the DNA is TGTGCCAGTGGTCACGGCCCCGAGCAGTACTTC. Translation: CASGHGPEQYF.